This TCR beta chain is drawn from a study of radiotherapy plus CTLA-4 blockade in lung cancer (dated by TCRdb to 2017 to 2018). For context, the study as a whole: Among the enrolled patients, 18% had an objective response, and 31% reached disease control. Summary of the overall study and its limitations: Early dynamic changes in blood T cell clones, together with increased serum interferon-beta after radiation, were reported as the strongest predictors of response. After treatment with radiotherapy and ipilimumab, TCR clones that came from tumors expanded in the peripheral blood.

The library came from the immunoSEQ multiplex PCR assay. TCRdb took over this immuneACCESS table, retaining in-frame rearrangements with V and J assigned. Such tables are incomplete; in checked studies, under half of the missing clones stem from an unresolved V gene, and the remainder is unexplained. Counted in this sample were 50,000 to 65,000 clones; around four fifths of them appeared once. Roughly 4% of the sample is held by the ten biggest clonotypes. This clone was counted between two and nine times. It has no known antigen specificity. No much larger clonotype is one base removed from it; base qualities were not supplied. V and J are truncated by 3 bases and 0 bases respectively, leaving an intervening sequence of 7 bases. For CDR1 and CDR2, the germline V gene lists SGDLS and YYNGEE. Including the terminal cysteine and phenylalanine, the CDR3 comprises 14 residues. CDR3 DNA is the only sequence kept; it has 42 bases, read in frame from the first base.

In this study, focal radiation therapy paired with CTLA-4 blockade (ipilimumab) was tested in patients who had chemo-refractory metastatic non-small-cell lung cancer. The sequenced sample was peripheral blood, obtained from a patient treated with radiotherapy plus ipilimumab. The receptor comes from a human donor with non-small cell lung cancer who had a partial response to radiotherapy plus ipilimumab. In this chain, TRBV9 is recombined with TRBJ1-3, with no reliable assignment of the D segment. The encoded CDR3 is CASSARVSGNTIYF. Read as DNA, the sequence is TGTGCCAGCAGCGCCCGGGTCTCTGGAAACACCATATATTTT.